This T cell receptor beta chain was sequenced for a study of beta chain features in type 1 diabetes. Overall study findings and caveats: HLA effects on TCRB rearrangement stayed unresolved here. Moderately but significantly shorter TCRB CDR3s were found in Type 1 diabetes patients in all four CD4+ subsets. Relative to healthy donors, patients appeared to have naive, central memory and Treg TCRB repertoires that were more similar.

Expressed TCRB transcripts were sequenced because the isolated RNA had all been reverse transcribed beforehand. Here immunoSEQ multiplex PCR was the method, and the copy in TCRdb shows in-frame clones only, minus some. Here the sample spans hundreds of thousands of clones, roughly a sixth being singletons. Germline CDR1 and CDR2: SGHNT and YYREEE (reference sequence). Between the trimmed V and J ends, which lost 0 bases and 8 bases, there was a span of 11 bases. CDR3 size: 13 residues. Concerning this clone: Antigen unknown.

Sequenced material: naive CD4+ T cells from blood. V is TRBV5-4 and J is TRBJ1-2, with D perhaps TRBD1 (6 bases). The sequence was collected from a man aged 18-30 years in good health. The CDR3 is CASSLAGGEGYTF. As DNA, the CDR3 is TGTGCCAGCAGCTTGGCCGGGGGCGAAGGCTACACCTTC.